This T cell receptor beta chain was obtained from a study of T cell responses to AZD1222 COVID-19 vaccine. TCRdb's copy holds only in-frame clones and misses some; the assay was immunoSEQ multiplex PCR. The sample contains about 92,000 clones, approximately 90% of which appear only once. The sample here was peripheral blood, taken on day 0 of AZD1222 vaccination. This clonotype was obtained from an adult in good health.

The CDR3 DNA reads as TGTGCCAGCAAGGCTCAAGGGCGGACCCAGTACTTC. Its translation: CASKAQGRTQYF. The chain employs TRBV2 and TRBJ2-5; D remains unclear. The V gene lost 7 bases and the J gene lost 7 bases, with 13 bases spanning the gap. Germline assignment: CDR1 SNHLY and CDR2 FYNNEI. CDR3 length: 12 amino acids.